These 26 T cell receptor beta chains were all obtained from the same sample, sequenced in a study of long-term antiretroviral therapy in people with HIV. Version v3.0 of the immunoSEQ assay ran at survey level. Using immunoSEQ multiplex PCR, the repertoire was profiled, and TCRdb retains in-frame clones only, with some absent. The sample includes 22,000 or so clones, less than 85% of them seen just once. Sequences were derived from unsorted PBMCs, sampled 2.9 years after starting antiretroviral therapy. These TCRs come from a woman between 25 and 40 years old with HIV.

V and J are TRBV6-5 and TRBJ1-2; unclear D gene. CDR3 size: 13 residues. CDR1 is MNHEY, CDR2 SVGAGI, per germline. The V gene lost 2 bases and the J gene lost 4 bases, with 8 bases spanning the gap. The CDR3 nucleotides are TGTGCCAGCAGTTACCCGGGCCTCTATGGCTACACCTTC. Translating gives CASSYPGLYGYTF.

This chain links TRBV7-8 with TRBJ2-3, with D unresolved. The V gene lost 5 bases and the J gene lost 4 bases, with 19 bases spanning the gap. The CDR3 runs to 16 residues. Germline CDR1 reads SGHVS; CDR2 reads FQNEAQ. CDR3: CASSPSDPNSADTQYF. The CDR3 bases are TGTGCCAGCAGCCCCAGCGACCCCAATTCCGCAGATACGCAGTATTTT.

Turning to this clone: Other DNA sequences of this sample code for an identical CDR3. This CDR3 reads CASSPGLSYEQYF. DNA of the CDR3: TGTGCCAGCAGTCCCGGACTATCTTACGAGCAGTACTTC. The chain recombines TRBV27 with TRBJ2-7; tentatively, D is TRBD2 (6 bases). V was shortened by 5 bases and J by 4 bases, with 12 bases between the two germline ends. CDR3 length equals 13 residues. Germline assignment: CDR1 MNHEY and CDR2 SMNVEV (reference sequence).

This chain joins TRBV6-6 and TRBJ1-1; D is ambiguous. V shed 0 bases and J shed 0 bases, with 5 bases lying between them. In germline, CDR1 is MNHNY, CDR2 SVGAGI (reference sequence). This CDR3 has 14 amino acids. For the CDR3, the DNA is TGTGCCAGCAGTTACTCTGGGATGAACACTGAAGCTTTCTTT. It specifies CASSYSGMNTEAFF.

The chain employs TRBV7-2 and TRBJ1-6, with 8 bases lining up with TRBD1. V lost 2 bases to trimming and J lost 6 bases; unmatched junction nucleotides: 3. The CDR3 contains 15 residues. CDR1 is SGHTA, CDR2 FQGNSA, per germline. The DNA for the CDR3 is TGTGCCAGCAGCTTACAGGGGGCAAGTAATTCACCCCTCCACTTT. This sequence encodes CASSLQGASNSPLHF.

This chain joins TRBV7-3 and TRBJ2-1; the D gene is possibly TRBD2 (6 bases). The CDR3 consists of 15 residues. The V end lost 3 bases, the J end lost 2 bases, and 11 bases lay between the germline ends. Germline V gives CDR1 SGHTA, CDR2 FQGTGA. The CDR3 DNA reads as TGTGCCAGCAGCTTGACTAGTACGGCCTACAATGAGCAGTTCTTC. Residues: CASSLTSTAYNEQFF.

The chain joins TRBV11-2 to TRBJ2-3; no reliable D call. Trimming cost V 0 bases and J 2 bases, with 9 bases left between them. The V gene's germline CDR1 is SGHAT and CDR2 FQNNGV. The CDR3 runs 15 residues. The CDR3 loop is CASSLDTASTDTQYF. The DNA of the CDR3 is TGTGCCAGCAGCTTAGACACAGCCTCCACAGATACGCAGTATTTT.

This sequence joins TRBV10-3 and TRBJ1-5; 7 bases are shared with TRBD1. The CDR3 is 13 amino acids. In germline, CDR1 is ENHRY, CDR2 SYGVKD. The ends lost 2 bases at V and 9 bases at J; junction bases unmatched: 4. The CDR3 DNA reads as TGTGCCATCAGTGAGGTTGAGGGGGCGCCCCAGCATTTT. This translates into CAISEVEGAPQHF.

V gene TRBV21-1 combines with J gene TRBJ1-3. TRBV21-1 constitutes a pseudogene. The CDR3 consists of 19 residues. CDR3 amino acids: CASSLPGQAILRKGNTIYF. The CDR3 bases are TGTGCCAGCAGCCTACCCGGGCAGGCGATACTGCGGAAAGGAAACACCATATATTTT.

The chain has TRBV20-1 and TRBJ2-7; perhaps TRBD1 as D (6 bases). CDR3 length: 11 residues. V was cut by 5 bases and J by 1 base, with 6 bases left in between. Germline V gene data show CDR1 as DFQATT and CDR2 as SNEGSKA (reference sequence). This CDR3 is CSAGQSYEQYF. The CDR3 DNA is TGCAGTGCTGGACAGTCCTACGAGCAGTACTTC.

This chain links TRBV14 with TRBJ1-2; D is unresolved. Germline V CDR1 and CDR2: SGHDN, FVKESK. This CDR3 region has 14 residues. Trimming left V 1 base short and J 8 bases short, with 14 bases between. The CDR3 here is CASSQVGGTWGYTF. CDR3 bases: TGTGCCAGCAGCCAAGTGGGAGGAACTTGGGGCTACACCTTC.

This rearrangement joins TRBV11-2 to TRBJ2-7, with no clear D. The CDR3 covers 13 residues. The V end lost 2 bases, the J end lost 4 bases, and 9 bases lay between the germline ends. Germline CDR1 SGHAT, CDR2 FQNNGV. CDR3 loop: CASSLRAEYEQYV. In nucleotides, the CDR3 is TGTGCCAGCAGCTTAAGAGCTGAATACGAGCAGTACGTC.

This rearrangement joins TRBV5-4 to TRBJ1-2; a weak D match, TRBD1 (5 bases). Germline CDR1 SGHNT, CDR2 YYREEE (reference sequence). V gave up 3 bases and J gave up 6 bases, with 18 bases separating them. The CDR3 is made up of 15 amino acids. CDR3 sequence reads: CASSSPRGLNHGYTF. Written as DNA, the CDR3 is TGTGCCAGCAGCTCCCCCCGGGGCCTAAATCATGGCTACACCTTC.

The chain recombines TRBV7-2 with TRBJ2-1, with 7 bases that match TRBD2. V lost 1 base, J lost 4 bases, and 4 bases stayed unmatched. CDR1 and CDR2 from the germline V gene are SGHTA and FQGNSA. The CDR3 length is 15 residues. CDR3 in DNA: TGTGCCAGCAGCTTAGTAGGACTAGTTTACAATGAGCAGTTCTTC. Protein: CASSLVGLVYNEQFF.

In this sample, this clone turned up once. This chain links TRBV6-1 with TRBJ1-6; no firm D call. V dropped 2 bases and J dropped 10 bases, with 21 bases sitting between them. CDR1 MNHNS and CDR2 SASEGT come from the germline V gene. The CDR3 consists of 17 residues. CDR3 sequence (DNA): TGTGCCAGCAGTGAATTTATTACACCCCTTGATTGGTCACCCCTCCACTTT. Translated, it gives CASSEFITPLDWSPLHF.

J is TRBJ2-1 and V is TRBV19, with 11 bases identical to TRBD2. The length of the CDR3 is 17 residues. V dropped 4 bases and J dropped 3; count of bases not matched to a gene: 8. The V gene's germline CDR1 is LNHDA and CDR2 SQIVND (reference sequence). CDR3 region: CASSKEGGTSGYNEQFF. CDR3 DNA: TGTGCCAGTAGTAAAGAGGGGGGGACTAGCGGCTACAATGAGCAGTTCTTC.

This rearrangement joins TRBV10-2 to TRBJ2-7, with D uncertain. Germline V lookup: CDR1 WSHSY, CDR2 SAAADI. Trimming shortened V by 3 bases and J by 2 bases, and 14 bases separated the two germline ends. The CDR3 is made up of 15 amino acids. CDR3 amino acids: CASSDVLGRPYEQYV. The CDR3 nucleotides read TGCGCCAGCAGTGATGTTCTGGGCCGTCCCTACGAGCAGTACGTC.

This sequence joins TRBV18 and TRBJ2-7; 7 bases line up with TRBD1. J was trimmed by 7 bases and V by 3 bases; bases with no gene match: 9. Germline CDR1 is KGHSH and CDR2 is LQKENI. This CDR3 comprises 14 residues. The CDR3 DNA reads as TGTGCCAGCTCACCCGTTGGACAGGTGAGGGAGCAGTACGTC. It specifies CASSPVGQVREQYV.

The chain recombines TRBV9 with TRBJ2-2, with D perhaps TRBD2 (6 bases). Germline lookup yields CDR1 SGDLS and CDR2 YYNGEE. The CDR3 loop spans 17 amino acids. V was trimmed by 5 bases and J by 0 bases, leaving 17 bases between them. The CDR3 bases are TGTGCCAGCAGTTTAGGACGGGGGACCACGAACACCGGGGAGCTGTTTTTT. The encoded protein is CASSLGRGTTNTGELFF.

The J gene is TRBJ2-5, the V gene TRBV27, with 11 positions matching TRBD1. Looked up from germline, CDR1 is MNHEY and CDR2 is SMNVEV (reference sequence). The CDR3 sequence is 16 residues long. Trimming cost V 4 bases and J 5 bases; bases outside gene matches: 9. The CDR3 here is CASSSGTGGSAETQYF. Written as DNA, the CDR3 is TGTGCCAGCAGTTCCGGGACAGGGGGATCTGCGGAGACCCAGTACTTC.

The chain has TRBV27 and TRBJ2-2; 7 bases are a match to TRBD1. This CDR3 comprises 14 residues. Unmatched junction bases numbered 9, after V lost 8 bases and J lost 6 bases. Germline V gene lookup returns CDR1 MNHEY and CDR2 SMNVEV (reference sequence). The CDR3 DNA is TGTGCCAGCGGCCGACAGGGAGCCGCCGGGGAGCTGTTTTTT. Its translation is CASGRQGAAGELFF.

This clone was seen only once. A junction boundary mismatches the germline segment, possibly from a read error. This chain links TRBV5-5 with TRBJ1-6; the D is unclear. Germline V gene lookup returns CDR1 SGHKS and CDR2 YYEKEE (reference sequence). The length of the CDR3 is 14 residues. The CDR3 is CASSLGVAESYRAF. The DNA of the CDR3 is TGTGCCAGCAGCTTGGGGGTCGCAGAATCGTATCGCGCGTTT.

Written as DNA, the CDR3 is TGTGCCAGCAGCCCCACAGGTTCCTACGAGCAGTACTTC. This translates into CASSPTGSYEQYF. V gene TRBV7-8 combines with J gene TRBJ2-7; D might be TRBD1 (5 bases). Germline CDR1 SGHVS, CDR2 FQNEAQ. The CDR3 sequence is 13 residues long. The V end lost 5 bases, the J end lost 1 base, and 9 bases lay between the germline ends.

The rearrangement links TRBV6-5 to TRBJ2-5; unclear D gene. Germline CDR1 MNHEY, CDR2 SVGAGI. CDR3 size: 14 residues. V lost 3 bases and J lost 2, with 10 bases in between. CDR3 loop: CASSYSTPQETQYF. The CDR3 coding sequence is TGTGCCAGCAGTTATTCGACCCCGCAAGAGACCCAGTACTTC.

V gene TRBV5-1 combines with J gene TRBJ1-1; D is ambiguous. The CDR3 is made up of 13 amino acids. The germline V and J ends were trimmed by 3 bases and 12 bases, with 18 bases remaining between them. Germline values: CDR1 SGHRS, CDR2 YFSETQ. The CDR3 loop is CASSSTPVQETFF. The DNA of the CDR3 is TGCGCCAGCAGCTCCACACCAGTTCAGGAGACTTTCTTT.

This sequence joins TRBV5-1 and TRBJ1-1; D perhaps matches TRBD1 (5 bases). V lost 3 bases and J lost 1, with 10 bases in between. The CDR3 has 14 residues. CDR1 and CDR2 from the germline V gene are SGHRS and YFSETQ. Here the CDR3 reads CASSYDGGNTEAFF. Written as DNA, the CDR3 is TGCGCCAGCAGCTACGACGGGGGGAACACTGAAGCTTTCTTT.